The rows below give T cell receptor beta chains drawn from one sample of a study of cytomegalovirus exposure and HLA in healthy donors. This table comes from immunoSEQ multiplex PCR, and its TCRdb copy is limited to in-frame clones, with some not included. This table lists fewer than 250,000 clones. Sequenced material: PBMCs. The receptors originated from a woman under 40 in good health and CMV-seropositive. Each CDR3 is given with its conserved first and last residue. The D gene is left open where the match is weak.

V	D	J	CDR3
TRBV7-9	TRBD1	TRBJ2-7	CASSPGTGFREQYF
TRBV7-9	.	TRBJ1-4	CATDTGSVGEKLFF
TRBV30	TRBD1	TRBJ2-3	CAWTGTGSPTDTQYF
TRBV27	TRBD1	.	CASSRDRAKIEQYF
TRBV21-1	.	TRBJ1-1	CASSLWTGGGDGTEAFF
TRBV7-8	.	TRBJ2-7	CASSLRVPGHSSSYEQYF
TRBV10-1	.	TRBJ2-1	CASSALAIRGEQFF
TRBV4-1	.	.	CASRDSSSYEQYF
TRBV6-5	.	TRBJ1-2	CASSYSTTGNYGYTF
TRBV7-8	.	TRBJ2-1	CASSSTPLHNEQFF
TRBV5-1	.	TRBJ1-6	CASSLRQVLNSPLHF
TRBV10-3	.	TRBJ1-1	CAIKAGAEAFF
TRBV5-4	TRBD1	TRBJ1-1	CASRLDRGFGTEAFF
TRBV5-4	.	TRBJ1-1	CASSYPTATNTEAFF
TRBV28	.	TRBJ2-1	CASSSGGGASYNEQFF
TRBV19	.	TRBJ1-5	CASSLAQSNQPQHF
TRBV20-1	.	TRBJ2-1	CSASRGEQFF
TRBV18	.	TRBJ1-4	CASSPSHSQTNEKLFF
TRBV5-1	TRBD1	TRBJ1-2	CASSLIGQEYGYTF
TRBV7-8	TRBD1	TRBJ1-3	CASSPRTGAGNTIYF
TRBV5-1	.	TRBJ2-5	CASSFSGSAAGETQYF
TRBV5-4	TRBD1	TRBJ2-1	CASSAKRQGAYEQFF
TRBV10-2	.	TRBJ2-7	CASTATGASEQYF
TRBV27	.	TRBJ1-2	CASSLSLNGGYTF
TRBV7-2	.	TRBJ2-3	CASSLGFGRGADTQYF
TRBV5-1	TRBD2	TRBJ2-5	CASSLVGLAVKETQYF
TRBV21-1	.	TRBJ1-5	CASSKSRSNQPQHF
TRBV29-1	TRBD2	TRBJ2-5	CSALRTSGQETQYF
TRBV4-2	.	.	CASSQEIEGEQYF
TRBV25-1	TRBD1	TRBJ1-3	CASSGGQAAGNTIYF
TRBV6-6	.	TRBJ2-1	CASRWRDSYNEQFF
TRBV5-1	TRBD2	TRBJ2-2	CASSSSSGVNTGELFF
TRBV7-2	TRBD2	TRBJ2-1	CASSLDAGGPGEQFF
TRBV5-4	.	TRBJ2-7	CASSLGATPSYEQYF
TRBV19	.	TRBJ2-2	CASTLSGVGTGELFF
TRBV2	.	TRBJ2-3	CASNWGPDTQYF
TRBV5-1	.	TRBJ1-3	CASSRDTSSGNTIYF
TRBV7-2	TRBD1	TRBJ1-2	CASSFSTGGEHGYTF
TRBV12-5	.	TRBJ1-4	CASGLARMEEKLPFKETNEKLFF
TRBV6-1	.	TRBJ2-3	CASSLPAGDTDTQYF
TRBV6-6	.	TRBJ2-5	CASSYSTGVFQETQYF
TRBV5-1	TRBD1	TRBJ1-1	CASSLPTGQGSAEAFF
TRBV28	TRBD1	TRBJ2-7	CASSPPGQLIYEQYF
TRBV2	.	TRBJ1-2	CASREGGYGYTF
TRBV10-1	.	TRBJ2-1	CASSESINYNEQFF
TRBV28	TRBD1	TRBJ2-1	CASSRSGTGNEQFF
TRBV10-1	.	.	CASSVPQGRTYEQYF
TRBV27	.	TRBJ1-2	CASSLLGGNYGYTF